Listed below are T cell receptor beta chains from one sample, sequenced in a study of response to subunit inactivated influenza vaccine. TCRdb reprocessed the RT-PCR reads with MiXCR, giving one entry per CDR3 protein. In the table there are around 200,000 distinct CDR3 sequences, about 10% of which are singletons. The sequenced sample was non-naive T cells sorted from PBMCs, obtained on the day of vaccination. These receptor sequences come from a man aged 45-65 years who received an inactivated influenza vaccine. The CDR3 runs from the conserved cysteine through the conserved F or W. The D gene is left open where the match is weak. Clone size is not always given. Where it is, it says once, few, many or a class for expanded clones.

CDR3nt: TGTGCCAGCAGCCTACAGAGGCAAGAGACCCAGTACTTC; CDR3aa: CASSLQRQETQYF; len: 13; abundance: -; j_gene: TRBJ2-5; d_gene: -; v_gene: TRBV7-3
CDR3nt: TGTGCCAGCAGCTTAAGATTCGAGGGGGCTTTCTTT; CDR3aa: CASSLRFEGAFF; len: 12; abundance: few; j_gene: TRBJ1-1; d_gene: -; v_gene: TRBV7-2
CDR3nt: TGTGCCAGCAGTGAAGCTGGTAGAATCTCTGGAAACACCATATATTTT; CDR3aa: CASSEAGRISGNTIYF; len: 16; abundance: few; j_gene: TRBJ1-3; d_gene: -; v_gene: TRBV6-1
CDR3nt: TGCAGCACCCAGGATGGGGCGGCCTACGAGCAGTACTTC; CDR3aa: CSTQDGAAYEQYF; len: 13; abundance: many; j_gene: TRBJ2-7; d_gene: -; v_gene: TRBV29-1
CDR3nt: TGTGCCAGCAGTTACTCTAGAGATACGCAGTATTTT; CDR3aa: CASSYSRDTQYF; len: 12; abundance: few; j_gene: TRBJ2-3; d_gene: -; v_gene: TRBV6-6
CDR3nt: TGTGCCAGCAGTACCGGGGCTGACAATTCACCCCTCCACTTT; CDR3aa: CASSTGADNSPLHF; len: 14; abundance: few; j_gene: TRBJ1-6; d_gene: -; v_gene: TRBV6-1
CDR3nt: TGTGCCAGCAGCACAGGGGCTCTCCTTTCCCACACCAGACGGAGGCATGCGCAGTATTTT; CDR3aa: CASSTGALLSHTRRRHAQYF; len: 20; abundance: -; j_gene: TRBJ2-3; d_gene: TRBD1; v_gene: TRBV11-1
CDR3nt: TGTGCCAGCAGTTTACGTTGGGAGCCGGGATACGAGCAGTACTTC; CDR3aa: CASSLRWEPGYEQYF; len: 15; abundance: few; j_gene: TRBJ2-7; d_gene: -; v_gene: TRBV28
CDR3nt: TGTGCCAGCAGCCCGACGGGACTAGCGGGGGGGGGAAACATTCAGTACTTC; CDR3aa: CASSPTGLAGGGNIQYF; len: 17; abundance: -; j_gene: TRBJ2-4; d_gene: TRBD2; v_gene: TRBV3-1
CDR3nt: TGCAGTGCTCGTTCGGGGGTGCTGAACACTGAAGCTTTCTTT; CDR3aa: CSARSGVLNTEAFF; len: 14; abundance: few; j_gene: TRBJ1-1; d_gene: -; v_gene: TRBV20-1
CDR3nt: TGTGCCAGCAAAGGGACACTCACCACCTACGAGCAGTACTTC; CDR3aa: CASKGTLTTYEQYF; len: 14; abundance: -; j_gene: TRBJ2-7; d_gene: -; v_gene: TRBV2
CDR3nt: TGTGCCAGCAGCCCGGGGACAGGGAACTACGAGCAGTACTTC; CDR3aa: CASSPGTGNYEQYF; len: 14; abundance: many; j_gene: TRBJ2-7; d_gene: TRBD1; v_gene: TRBV7-2
CDR3nt: TGTGCCAGCAGTCCCGGGCGGGGGGTCGGGAAGACCCAGTACTTC; CDR3aa: CASSPGRGVGKTQYF; len: 15; abundance: many; j_gene: TRBJ2-5; d_gene: TRBD2; v_gene: TRBV12-3/TRBV12-4
CDR3nt: TGTGCCAGCAGTTTACAGGGGACAGTTATATCCTACAATGAGCAGTTCTTC; CDR3aa: CASSLQGTVISYNEQFF; len: 17; abundance: few; j_gene: TRBJ2-1; d_gene: TRBD1; v_gene: TRBV6-2/TRBV6-3
CDR3nt: TGCAGTGCTAGCCTACAGCTAACCGGGGAGCTGTTTTTT; CDR3aa: CSASLQLTGELFF; len: 13; abundance: -; j_gene: TRBJ2-2; d_gene: -; v_gene: TRBV20-1
CDR3nt: TGCAGTGCTAGAGATCGGGGTCTCCCACTCGAGCAGTACTTC; CDR3aa: CSARDRGLPLEQYF; len: 14; abundance: -; j_gene: TRBJ2-7; d_gene: -; v_gene: TRBV20-1
CDR3nt: TGCGCCAGCAGCCAAAATTTTGCTCAGCCCCAGCATTTT; CDR3aa: CASSQNFAQPQHF; len: 13; abundance: few; j_gene: TRBJ1-5; d_gene: -; v_gene: TRBV4-1
CDR3nt: TGTGCCAGCAGCGCAACACTGGACCCTGGGGCCAACGTCCTGACTTTC; CDR3aa: CASSATLDPGANVLTF; len: 16; abundance: -; j_gene: TRBJ2-6; d_gene: -; v_gene: TRBV5-6
CDR3nt: TGTGCCAGCAGGGCGGGATACAATCAGCCCCAGCATTTT; CDR3aa: CASRAGYNQPQHF; len: 13; abundance: few; j_gene: TRBJ1-5; d_gene: -; v_gene: TRBV6-1
CDR3nt: TGCAGCGTTGATCTCTATAGCACAGATACGCAGTATTTT; CDR3aa: CSVDLYSTDTQYF; len: 13; abundance: many; j_gene: TRBJ2-3; d_gene: -; v_gene: TRBV29-1
CDR3nt: TGTGCCAGCAGTTCCTGGACCCAGCCCGACTACGAGCAGTACTTC; CDR3aa: CASSSWTQPDYEQYF; len: 15; abundance: -; j_gene: TRBJ2-7; d_gene: -; v_gene: TRBV11-2
CDR3nt: TGCGCCAGCAGCTCCGAACAGGGGGGAAAGAATGGCTACACCTTC; CDR3aa: CASSSEQGGKNGYTF; len: 15; abundance: -; j_gene: TRBJ1-2; d_gene: TRBD1; v_gene: TRBV5-1
CDR3nt: TGTGCCAGCAGTTATGTTTCTCTCGATAGGGGGGGCAAGTACAATGAGCAGTTCTTC; CDR3aa: CASSYVSLDRGGKYNEQFF; len: 19; abundance: many; j_gene: TRBJ2-1; d_gene: -; v_gene: TRBV28
CDR3nt: TGCAGTGCCCGGAAGGGCGGGTCAATGAACACTGAAGCTTTCTTT; CDR3aa: CSARKGGSMNTEAFF; len: 15; abundance: -; j_gene: TRBJ1-1; d_gene: -; v_gene: TRBV20-1
CDR3nt: TGTGCCAGCACTACCCTGAGGCGGGGGCGGACCGGGGAGCTGTTTTTT; CDR3aa: CASTTLRRGRTGELFF; len: 16; abundance: few; j_gene: TRBJ2-2; d_gene: -; v_gene: TRBV6-1
CDR3nt: TGCGCCAGCAGCTTGGCGGTAGGGTCCTACAATGAGCAGTTCTTC; CDR3aa: CASSLAVGSYNEQFF; len: 15; abundance: -; j_gene: TRBJ2-1; d_gene: -; v_gene: TRBV5-1
CDR3nt: TGTGCCAGCAGCTTAGCCGGGGGGGAGATCTATGGCTACACCTTC; CDR3aa: CASSLAGGEIYGYTF; len: 15; abundance: few; j_gene: TRBJ1-2; d_gene: -; v_gene: TRBV7-9
CDR3nt: TGTGCCAGCAGTTTAAGCGCAGGGAGGCATGGCTACACCTTC; CDR3aa: CASSLSAGRHGYTF; len: 14; abundance: many; j_gene: TRBJ1-2; d_gene: -; v_gene: TRBV12-3/TRBV12-4
CDR3nt: TGTGCCAGCAGTTTCACAGGGCCAAACAATGAGCAGTTCTTC; CDR3aa: CASSFTGPNNEQFF; len: 14; abundance: -; j_gene: TRBJ2-1; d_gene: -; v_gene: TRBV12-3/TRBV12-4
CDR3nt: TGTGCCAGTCAGACCGGGAATCAAGAGACCCAGTACTTC; CDR3aa: CASQTGNQETQYF; len: 13; abundance: -; j_gene: TRBJ2-5; d_gene: -; v_gene: TRBV19
CDR3nt: TGTGCCAGCAGTCGGGACTCCTACGAGCAGTACTTC; CDR3aa: CASSRDSYEQYF; len: 12; abundance: few; j_gene: TRBJ2-7; d_gene: -; v_gene: TRBV12-3/TRBV12-4
CDR3nt: TGTGCCAGCAGTTCCCCCAGATACGGTGGCTACACCTTC; CDR3aa: CASSSPRYGGYTF; len: 13; abundance: -; j_gene: TRBJ1-2; d_gene: -; v_gene: TRBV28
CDR3nt: TGCGCCAGCACCGGCGTTATTAGCGGGGGCGAGCAGTACTTC; CDR3aa: CASTGVISGGEQYF; len: 14; abundance: many; j_gene: TRBJ2-7; d_gene: TRBD2; v_gene: TRBV10-2
CDR3nt: TGTGCCAGCAAGCGCACTAGCGGGGGATCAGGGTATAGCACAGATACGCAGTATTTT; CDR3aa: CASKRTSGGSGYSTDTQYF; len: 19; abundance: many; j_gene: TRBJ2-3; d_gene: TRBD2; v_gene: TRBV11-2
CDR3nt: TGTGCCAGCAGGTCCGGGGGCTATGAGCAGTTCTTC; CDR3aa: CASRSGGYEQFF; len: 12; abundance: few; j_gene: TRBJ2-1; d_gene: -; v_gene: TRBV6-5
CDR3nt: TGTGCCAGCAGCGTAGAAGTCTTGAACACTGAAGCTTTCTTT; CDR3aa: CASSVEVLNTEAFF; len: 14; abundance: many; j_gene: TRBJ1-1; d_gene: -; v_gene: TRBV9
CDR3nt: TGTGCCAGCAGTACCCCCGGACATTTCAACGAGCAGTACTTC; CDR3aa: CASSTPGHFNEQYF; len: 14; abundance: -; j_gene: TRBJ2-7; d_gene: -; v_gene: TRBV28
CDR3nt: TGTGCCAGCAGTTTGGACAGGCTCTCCTACGAGCAGTACTTC; CDR3aa: CASSLDRLSYEQYF; len: 14; abundance: -; j_gene: TRBJ2-7; d_gene: TRBD1; v_gene: TRBV28
CDR3nt: TGCGCCAGCAGCCCGGGCCTTCAAAAGTCTGGGGCCAACGTCCTGACTTTC; CDR3aa: CASSPGLQKSGANVLTF; len: 17; abundance: -; j_gene: TRBJ2-6; d_gene: -; v_gene: TRBV4-3
CDR3nt: TGTGCCAGCAGTTTTATCTCTAGCGGAGGCTCCTACGAGCAGTACTTC; CDR3aa: CASSFISSGGSYEQYF; len: 16; abundance: many; j_gene: TRBJ2-7; d_gene: TRBD2; v_gene: TRBV27
CDR3nt: TGTGCCAGCAGGGAAGAGCGGTCTAGCACAGATACGCAGTATTTT; CDR3aa: CASREERSSTDTQYF; len: 15; abundance: -; j_gene: TRBJ2-3; d_gene: -; v_gene: TRBV12-3/TRBV12-4
CDR3nt: TGTGCCAGCAGTTTAGCTCCGAATAAACAGACCCAGTACTTC; CDR3aa: CASSLAPNKQTQYF; len: 14; abundance: many; j_gene: TRBJ2-5; d_gene: -; v_gene: TRBV27
CDR3nt: TGCAGTGCTTTCGGGATTCGGACGGAGAGGAACACTGAAGCTTTCTTT; CDR3aa: CSAFGIRTERNTEAFF; len: 16; abundance: few; j_gene: TRBJ1-1; d_gene: -; v_gene: TRBV20-1
CDR3nt: TGTGCCAGCAGTTTTCAGGTTACCGGGGAGCTGTTTTTT; CDR3aa: CASSFQVTGELFF; len: 13; abundance: few; j_gene: TRBJ2-2; d_gene: -; v_gene: TRBV28
CDR3nt: TGCAGTGCTAGACCCCCCTCTAGCGTGTCCTACAATGAGCAGTTCTTC; CDR3aa: CSARPPSSVSYNEQFF; len: 16; abundance: -; j_gene: TRBJ2-1; d_gene: -; v_gene: TRBV20-1
CDR3nt: TGTGCCAGCAGTGACAGCCAGTTTTACGAGCAGTACTTC; CDR3aa: CASSDSQFYEQYF; len: 13; abundance: few; j_gene: TRBJ2-7; d_gene: -; v_gene: TRBV6-1